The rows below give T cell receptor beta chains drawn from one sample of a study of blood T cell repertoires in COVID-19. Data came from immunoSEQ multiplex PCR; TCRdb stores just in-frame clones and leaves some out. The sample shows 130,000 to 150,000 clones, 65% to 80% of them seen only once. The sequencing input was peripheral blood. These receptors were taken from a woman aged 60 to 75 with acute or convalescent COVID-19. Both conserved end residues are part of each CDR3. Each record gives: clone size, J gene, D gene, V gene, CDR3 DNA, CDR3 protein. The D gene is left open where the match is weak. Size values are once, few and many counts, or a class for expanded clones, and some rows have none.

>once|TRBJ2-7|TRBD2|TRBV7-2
TGTGCCAGCAGCTTAGAATCTGGGGGAGGGTCCTACGAGCAGTACTTC
CASSLESGGGSYEQYF
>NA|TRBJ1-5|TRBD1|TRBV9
TGTGCCAGCAGCGTAGCCCAAGGGCAGGGGGGCAATCAGCCCCAGCATTTT
CASSVAQGQGGNQPQHF
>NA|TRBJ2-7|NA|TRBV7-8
TGTGCCAGCAGCTTAGTACTAGCCCTGCCCTACGAGCAGTACTTC
CASSLVLALPYEQYF
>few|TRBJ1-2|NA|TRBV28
TGTGCCACCCGGCTAGAGGTTAACTATGGCTACACCTTC
CATRLEVNYGYTF
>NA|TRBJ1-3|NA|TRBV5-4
TGTGCCAGCAGCTTGTATCGGGGGTCCGGAAACACCATATATTTT
CASSLYRGSGNTIYF
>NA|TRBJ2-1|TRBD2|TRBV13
TGTGCCAGCAGCTTCTCGACTAGCGGGACCGACAATGAGCAGTTCTTC
CASSFSTSGTDNEQFF
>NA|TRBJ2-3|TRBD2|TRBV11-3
TGTGCCAGCAGCTTATCACCGGGACTAGCGGGTGCAGATACGCAGTATTTT
CASSLSPGLAGADTQYF
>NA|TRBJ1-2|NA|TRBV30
TGTGCCTGGAAGGGGGTAACCTTC
CAWKGVTF
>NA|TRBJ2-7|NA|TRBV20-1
TGCAGTGCTAGAACTGCAGGGGAGCAGTACTTC
CSARTAGEQYF
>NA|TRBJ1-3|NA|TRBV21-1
TGTGCCAGCAGCAAAGGGAGGGACACCATATATTTT
CASSKGRDTIYF
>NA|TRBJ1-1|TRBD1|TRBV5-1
TGCGCCAGCAGCTTGGATTCGCAGGGGGCCTCGAGGTGGAGCACTGAAGCTTTCTTT
CASSLDSQGASRWSTEAFF
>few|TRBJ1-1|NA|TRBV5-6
TGTGCCAGCAGAACCACAGGGCCGTCCCAGGCTTTCTTT
CASRTTGPSQAFF
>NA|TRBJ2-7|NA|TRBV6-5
TGTGCCAGTAAACAGGGTTTTGAGTACGAGCAGTACTTC
CASKQGFEYEQYF
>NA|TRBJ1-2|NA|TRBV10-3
TGTGCCATCAGTGTTCTGGGGGGGAGGCTTAACTATGGCTACACCTTC
CAISVLGGRLNYGYTF
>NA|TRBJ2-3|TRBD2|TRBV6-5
TGTGCCAGCGGGGGACTAGCGGGACGGGGAGATACGCAGTATTTT
CASGGLAGRGDTQYF
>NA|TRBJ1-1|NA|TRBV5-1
TGCGCCAGCAGCGCGACAAGGGGGGGAACTGAAGCTTTCTTT
CASSATRGGTEAFF
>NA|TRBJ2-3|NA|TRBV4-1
TGCGCCAGCAGCCAAGGGAGGGCAGATACGCAGTATTTT
CASSQGRADTQYF
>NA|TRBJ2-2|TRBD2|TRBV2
TGTGCCTCCGTCGGGATAGCGGGAGACGGCGGGGAGCTGTTTTTT
CASVGIAGDGGELFF
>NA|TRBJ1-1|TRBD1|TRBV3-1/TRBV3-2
TGTGCCAGCAGCCTAAAACAGGGGGACGTAGCTTTCTTT
CASSLKQGDVAFF
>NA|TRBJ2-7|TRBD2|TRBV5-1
TGCGCCAGCAGCTTGGTGGCGGGAGGTTCCTACGAGCAGTACTTC
CASSLVAGGSYEQYF
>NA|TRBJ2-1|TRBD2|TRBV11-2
TGTGCCAGCAGCTTATTTAGACTAGCGTACAACAATGAGCAGTTCTTC
CASSLFRLAYNNEQFF
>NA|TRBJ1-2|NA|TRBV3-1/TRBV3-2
TGTGCCAGCAGCCCGGGACTGAACTATGGCTACACCTTC
CASSPGLNYGYTF
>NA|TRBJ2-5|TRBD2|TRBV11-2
TGTGCCAGCAGCTTTTCTAGCGGGAGGGCCTTGGAGACCCAGTACTTC
CASSFSSGRALETQYF
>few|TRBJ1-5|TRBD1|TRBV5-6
TGTGCCAGCAGCTTGGCCTTCGGACAGGGGAGCAATCAGCCCCAGCATTTT
CASSLAFGQGSNQPQHF
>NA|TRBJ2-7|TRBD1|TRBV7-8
TGTGCCAGCAGCCCAGACAGGGTCGAGCAGTACTTC
CASSPDRVEQYF
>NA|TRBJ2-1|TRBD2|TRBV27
TGTGCCAGCAGTTTAAGGCTAGCGGGACCCAATGAGCAGTTCTTC
CASSLRLAGPNEQFF
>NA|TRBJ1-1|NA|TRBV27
TGTGCCAGCAGTTTACACAGGGTGAACACTGAAGCTTTCTTT
CASSLHRVNTEAFF
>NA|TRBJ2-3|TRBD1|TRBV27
TGTGCCAGCAGTTTAGTCCTACAGGGGCCCGCAGATACGCAGTATTTT
CASSLVLQGPADTQYF
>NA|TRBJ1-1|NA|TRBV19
TGTGCCAGTAGTATAGATCGCGATTGGGCGTACACTGAAGCTTTCTTT
CASSIDRDWAYTEAFF
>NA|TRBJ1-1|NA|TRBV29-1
TGCAGCGCCTCAGGGCCTACTTTGAACACTGAAGCTTTCTTT
CSASGPTLNTEAFF
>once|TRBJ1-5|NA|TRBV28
TGTGCCAGCAGTTTAAGCTATAGCAATCAGCCCCAGCATTTT
CASSLSYSNQPQHF
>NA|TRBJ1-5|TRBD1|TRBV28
TGTGCCAGCAGCCTCCGAGACAGGGCCCAGCCCCAGCATTTT
CASSLRDRAQPQHF
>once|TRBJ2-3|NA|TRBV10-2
TGCGCCAGCAGTGAGTTGAAGAGGAGTCTGTCAGATACGCAGTATTTT
CASSELKRSLSDTQYF
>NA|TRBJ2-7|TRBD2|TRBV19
TGTGCCAGTAGTATAAGAGGTAGCGGGAGGTCCTTCTCCTACGAGCAGTACTTC
CASSIRGSGRSFSYEQYF
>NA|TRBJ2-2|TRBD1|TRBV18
TGTGCCAGCTCACCCCTGGGACAGGGGGGAACCGGGGAGCTGTTTTTT
CASSPLGQGGTGELFF
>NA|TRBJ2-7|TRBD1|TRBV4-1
TGCGCCAGCAGCCAAGTGTGGGACAGGGGCTCCTACGAGCAGTACTTC
CASSQVWDRGSYEQYF
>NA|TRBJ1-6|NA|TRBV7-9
TGTGCCAGCAGCTTACTCCCTTCACCCCTCCACTTT
CASSLLPSPLHF
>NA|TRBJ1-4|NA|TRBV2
TGTGCCAGCAGTGAAGTGCGGGTTCCTGCCCTGAAAGCTAGTCTGTTTTTT
CASSEVRVPALKASLFF
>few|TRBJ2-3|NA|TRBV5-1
TGCGCCAGCAGCCGGGGAGATACGCAGTATTTT
CASSRGDTQYF
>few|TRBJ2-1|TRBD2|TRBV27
TGTGCCAGCAGTTTTAGTCCGCTAGCGGGAATAAATGAGCAGTTCTTC
CASSFSPLAGINEQFF
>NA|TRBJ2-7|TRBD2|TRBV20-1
TGCAGTGCCAGTCTCTTAAGCGGGAGAGGCTACGAGCAGTACTTC
CSASLLSGRGYEQYF
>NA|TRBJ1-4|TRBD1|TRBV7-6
TGTGCCAGCAGCTTAGGACAGGGGGCTTGGGAAAAACTGTTTTTT
CASSLGQGAWEKLFF
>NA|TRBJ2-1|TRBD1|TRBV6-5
TGTGCCAGCAGTCAGCCGGGACAGGGAGTGGAGGAGCAGTTCTTC
CASSQPGQGVEEQFF
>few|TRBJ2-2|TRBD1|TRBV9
TGTGCCAGCAGCCCGCGGGACAGGGGTTACACCGGGGAGCTGTTTTTT
CASSPRDRGYTGELFF
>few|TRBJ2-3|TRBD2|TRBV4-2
TGTGCCAGCAGCTCGCCTAGAGCGGGAGGGGCAGATACGCAGTATTTT
CASSSPRAGGADTQYF
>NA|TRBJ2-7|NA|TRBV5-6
TGTGCCAGCAGCTTTTCCCCCCAGAGCGGGGAGCAGTACTTC
CASSFSPQSGEQYF
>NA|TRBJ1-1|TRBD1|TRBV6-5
TGTGCCAGCAGGGGACAGGGTGAAACTGAAGCTTTCTTT
CASRGQGETEAFF
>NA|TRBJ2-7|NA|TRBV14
TGTGCCCCCCCCGACAGTCCCCTAAGGAACGAGCAGTACTTC
CAPPDSPLRNEQYF